This TCR beta chain was documented in a study of T cell responses to AZD1222 COVID-19 vaccine. Concerning this clone: What it binds is unknown.

Measured with immunoSEQ multiplex PCR; TCRdb has only the in-frame clones, and not every one. The sample lists around 65,000 clones; 76% were seen once. This CDR3 spans 14 amino acids. The germline CDR1 and CDR2 sequences are MNHNY and SVGAGI (reference sequence). V lost 4 bases, J lost 5 bases, and 9 bases lay in between. Study results and caveats: Reportedly, nearly half the spike-specific TCRs target unmutated variant regions.

Sequencing used peripheral blood, obtained on day 0 of AZD1222 vaccination. This clonotype was obtained from an adult in good health. V gene TRBV6-6 combines with J gene TRBJ1-6, with no clear D. CDR3 sequence: CASSLPGNNSPLHF. Written as DNA, the CDR3 is TGTGCCAGCAGTTTGCCGGGGAATAATTCACCCCTCCACTTT.